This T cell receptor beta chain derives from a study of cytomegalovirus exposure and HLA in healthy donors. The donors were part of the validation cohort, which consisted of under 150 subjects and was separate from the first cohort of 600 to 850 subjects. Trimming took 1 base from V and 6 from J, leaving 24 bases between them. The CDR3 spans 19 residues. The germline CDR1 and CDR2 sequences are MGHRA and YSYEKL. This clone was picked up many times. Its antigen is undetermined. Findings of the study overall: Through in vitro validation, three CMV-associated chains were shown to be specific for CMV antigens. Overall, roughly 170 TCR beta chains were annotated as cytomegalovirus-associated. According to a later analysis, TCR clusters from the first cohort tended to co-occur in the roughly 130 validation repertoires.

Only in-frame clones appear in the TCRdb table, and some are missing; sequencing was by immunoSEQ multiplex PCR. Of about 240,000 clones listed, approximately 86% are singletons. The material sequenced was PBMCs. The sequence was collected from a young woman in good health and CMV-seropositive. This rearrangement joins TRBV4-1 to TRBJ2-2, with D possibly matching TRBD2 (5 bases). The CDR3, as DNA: TGCGCCAGCAGCCAAGGCGTTCGGACTCTCCTCCAGGCCCCCGGGGAGCTGTTTTTT. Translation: CASSQGVRTLLQAPGELFF.